This T cell receptor (beta chain) is drawn from a study of T cell responses to AZD1222 COVID-19 vaccine. Broader study findings: There were repertoire samples only from the period after the peak T cell response. In a largely white British group with more females than males, clonal diversity was possibly underestimated.

Produced via immunoSEQ multiplex PCR; TCRdb's table is partial and in-frame only. The data hold around 100,000 clones, with 84% observed a single time. For this clone: What it recognizes is unknown.

V was cut by 6 bases and J by 4 bases, with 11 bases left in between. The germline V gene has CDR1 SGHDT and CDR2 YYEEEE. The CDR3 loop spans 13 amino acids. The starting material was peripheral blood, obtained on day 0 of AZD1222 vaccination. V and J are TRBV5-6 and TRBJ2-1; D is unresolved. The sequence derives from an adult in good health. The CDR3 reads CASTVLRYNEQFF. The CDR3 DNA sequence: TGTGCCAGCACCGTTCTTCGGTACAATGAGCAGTTCTTC.